The entry below gives a single TCR beta chain sequence along with its context. This entry comes from a study of blood T cell repertoires in COVID-19. Across the study: COVID-19 samples collected from the United States, Italy and Spain covered acute and convalescent phases. From T cells, B-cell-depleted T cells, or PBMCs came the material, which was cDNA or gDNA.

CDR1 and CDR2 (germline): SGHAT, FQNNGV. This CDR3 spans 14 amino acids. With V trimmed by 4 bases and J by 7 bases, 4 bases remained unmatched. Data came from immunoSEQ multiplex PCR; TCRdb stores just in-frame clones and leaves some out. The sample has 80,000 to 100,000 clones; roughly 80% are singletons. The J gene is TRBJ1-6, the V gene TRBV11-2, with 7 nucleotides matching TRBD1. What was sequenced was peripheral blood. The TCR sequence derives from a man in his sixties with acute or convalescent COVID-19. The CDR3, as DNA: TGTGCCAGCAGCTCCACAGGGGAGAATTCACCCCTCCACTTT. It translates to CASSSTGENSPLHF.